Below, one TCR beta chain is given with its context. The antigen is unknown. Within the ViraFEST assay, antigen-specific CD4+ T cells underwent expansion with viral peptide pools prior to sequencing. Subsequent to a culture period of around eleven days, CD4+ T cells were isolated. The vaccine recipients had no prior SARS-CoV-2 infection, with negative nucleocapsid antibodies. The authors replaced half the medium with IL-2 medium on days 3 and 7. The germline gives CDR1 SGHRS, CDR2 YFSETQ. The CDR3 runs 16 residues. V was pared by 0 bases and J by 0 bases, with 10 bases between. The record originates from a study of vaccination effects on CD4 cells after COVID-19. Across the whole study: Everyone in the study got two shots of either the BNT162b2 or mRNA-1273 vaccine. Study-wide points: Marked clonal contraction of both clone types appeared late after vaccination.

TCRdb's copy holds only in-frame clones and misses some; the assay was immunoSEQ multiplex PCR. The table lists 55,000 to 75,000 clones, roughly 72% of them singletons. The clonotype originates from a human donor who received a COVID-19 vaccine. The sequencing here drew on CD4+ T cells from PBMCs cultured with HCoV-OC43 spike peptides, taken before COVID-19 vaccination. Subset meaning: HCoV-OC43 spike overlapping peptide pool stimulation. The chain has TRBV5-1 and TRBJ2-1, with D possibly TRBD2 on 6 matching bases. The CDR3 nucleotides read TGCGCCAGCAGCTTGGGCGCGGGGAGCTCCTACAATGAGCAGTTCTTC. Translated, it gives CASSLGAGSSYNEQFF.